The entry below describes one T cell receptor (beta chain). This clone was found once. Its antigen specificity is not known. No base-level quality is on record; no much larger clone is a single base apart. These data come from a study of T cell responses to AZD1222 COVID-19 vaccine (dated by TCRdb to the early 2020s). About the investigation overall: Because spike-specific TCR depth and breadth did not differ between the two schedules, AZD1222 recipients who got a second dose at roughly 4 weeks were pooled with those who got a second dose at roughly 12 weeks. A total of 233 trial participants underwent TCR sequencing, of whom 207 received two doses of AZD1222 and about 25 received two doses of the MenACWY control vaccine. Trial participants were enrolled into age subgroups of 18-55, 56-69 and 70-plus years, which contained about 150, 27 and 61 TCR-sequenced participants, respectively.

Looking up the germline V gene yields CDR1 SNHLY and CDR2 FYNNEI. From the cysteine up to the phenylalanine, the CDR3 has a length of 15 residues. Only the CDR3 DNA stays, 45 bases, in frame from base 1. V is cut by 6 bases and J by 0 bases, and the space between the germline ends is 14 bases. What the authors observed across the whole study: Reportedly, close to half of the unique spike-specific TCRs recognized epitopes lying outside the regions that are mutated in the B.1.351 and B.1.1.7 variants. Conclusions about previously exposed vaccinees are limited because only five to seven AZD1222 recipients were SARS-CoV-2 seropositive at baseline. In the small 56-69-year group, the increase in depth fell short of significance, most likely because of low power. Because no samples from the day 14 peak response were available, repertoires could be characterized only after the peak T cell response. Vaccine-associated CD4 TCRs spanned the whole spike protein, with dominant responses in regions 160-218 and 743-854. Participants were mostly white British, with more females than males. The authors suggested clonal diversity may have been underestimated. Spike-specific TCR breadth and depth rose significantly after two AZD1222 doses compared with day 0 and with MenACWY recipients.

The CDR3 regions of human TCRbeta chains were subjected to immunosequencing. As for the original processing: TCRs in the repertoires were matched against a reference library of SARS-CoV-2-specific TCRs that had been generated with the MIRA antigen-specificity platform. Breadth was defined as the fraction of unique TCRs that were SARS-CoV-2-associated, and depth was defined as the fraction of total T cells that were SARS-CoV-2-associated. Each spike-specific TCR was assigned to its reactive spike region and to a CD4 or CD8 class using the MIRA data. Log10-transformed breadth and depth values were compared by one-way ANOVA with Sidak's multiple comparisons tests. Held by TCRdb, this immuneACCESS table contains in-frame sequences only and omits some clones. Under half of the omission traces to an unresolved V gene where checked; the cause of the rest is unknown. V and J calls and clone size are those listed in that table; D and trimming were worked out from the DNA. This sample lists some 150,000 clones; 88% were detected once. The ten top clones hold less than 3.5% of the sample.

This specimen's time point label, per the study, means: baseline before first vaccination. Samples from vaccinated people were obtained from the UK trials COV001 and COV002, which included a single-blind randomized controlled phase 2/3 trial of AZD1222 (ChAdOx1 nCoV-19) in healthy adults. For TCRbeta chain sequencing, PBMC samples from trial participants were taken at day 0 and at day 28 after the second dose. The chain couples TRBV2 to TRBJ1-2; confidence is insufficient to name the D gene. Sample: peripheral blood, taken on day 0 of AZD1222 vaccination. The receptor was derived from an adult in good health. For the CDR3, the sequence is CASSNPFGTNYGYTF. The DNA sequence reads TGTGCCAGCAGCAACCCGTTTGGGACTAACTATGGCTACACCTTC.